This TCR beta chain derives from a study of cytomegalovirus exposure and HLA in healthy donors. PCR amplification relied on 60 Vbeta primers (plus 13 Jbeta primers). Measured with immunoSEQ multiplex PCR; TCRdb has only the in-frame clones, and not every one. Of some 100,000 clones listed, 76% are singletons. Germline values: CDR1 SQVTM, CDR2 ANQGSEA. Trimming stripped 4 bases from V and 2 bases from J, with 11 bases between. The CDR3 length is 13 residues. The genes are TRBV29-1 and TRBJ1-2; no firm D call. The sample was PBMCs. The receptor was isolated from a woman aged 50 to 60 in good health and CMV-seropositive. The CDR3 bases are TGCAGCGTTGTGAGTCCCAGGAACTATGGCTACACCTTC. It encodes CSVVSPRNYGYTF.